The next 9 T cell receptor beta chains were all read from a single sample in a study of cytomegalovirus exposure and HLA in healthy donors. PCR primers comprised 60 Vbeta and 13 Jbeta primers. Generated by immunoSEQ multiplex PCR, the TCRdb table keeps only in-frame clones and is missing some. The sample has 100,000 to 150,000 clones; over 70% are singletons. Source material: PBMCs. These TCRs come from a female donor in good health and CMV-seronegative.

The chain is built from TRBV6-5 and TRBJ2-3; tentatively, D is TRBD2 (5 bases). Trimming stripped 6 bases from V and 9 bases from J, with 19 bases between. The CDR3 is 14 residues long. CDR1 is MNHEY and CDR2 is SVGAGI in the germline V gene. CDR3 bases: TGTGCCAGCAGCCTCTCGGGGAAGATTGCGACGCAGTATTTT. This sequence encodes CASSLSGKIATQYF.

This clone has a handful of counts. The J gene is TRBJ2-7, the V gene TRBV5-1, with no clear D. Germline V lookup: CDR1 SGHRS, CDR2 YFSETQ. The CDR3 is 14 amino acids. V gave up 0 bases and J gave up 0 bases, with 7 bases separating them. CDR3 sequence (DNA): TGCGCCAGCAGCTTGGGCAGGATCTCCTACGAGCAGTACTTC. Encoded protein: CASSLGRISYEQYF.

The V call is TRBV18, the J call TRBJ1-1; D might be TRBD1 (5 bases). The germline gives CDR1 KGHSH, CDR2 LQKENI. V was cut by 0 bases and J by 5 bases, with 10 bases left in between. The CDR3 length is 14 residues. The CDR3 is CASSPPPGWTEAFF. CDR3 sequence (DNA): TGTGCCAGCTCACCACCCCCAGGGTGGACTGAAGCTTTCTTT.

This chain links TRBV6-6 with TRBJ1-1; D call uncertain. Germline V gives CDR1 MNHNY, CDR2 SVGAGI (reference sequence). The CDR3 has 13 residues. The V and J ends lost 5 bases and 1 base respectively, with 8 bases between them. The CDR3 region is CASSTRENTEAFF. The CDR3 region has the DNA TGTGCCAGCAGTACTCGGGAGAACACTGAAGCTTTCTTT.

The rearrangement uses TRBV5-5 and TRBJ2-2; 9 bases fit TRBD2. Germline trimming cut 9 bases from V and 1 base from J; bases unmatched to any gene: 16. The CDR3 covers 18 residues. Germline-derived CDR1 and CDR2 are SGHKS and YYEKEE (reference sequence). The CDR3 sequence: CANSRGLAGVENTGELFF. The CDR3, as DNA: TGTGCCAATTCTAGGGGGTTAGCGGGAGTGGAGAACACCGGGGAGCTGTTTTTT.

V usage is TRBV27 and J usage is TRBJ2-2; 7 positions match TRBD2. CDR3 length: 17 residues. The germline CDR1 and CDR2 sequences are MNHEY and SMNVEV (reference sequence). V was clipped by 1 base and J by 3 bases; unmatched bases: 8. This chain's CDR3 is CASSLLSGNTHTGELFF. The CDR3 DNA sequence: TGTGCCAGCAGTTTATTAAGCGGGAACACCCACACCGGGGAGCTGTTTTTT.

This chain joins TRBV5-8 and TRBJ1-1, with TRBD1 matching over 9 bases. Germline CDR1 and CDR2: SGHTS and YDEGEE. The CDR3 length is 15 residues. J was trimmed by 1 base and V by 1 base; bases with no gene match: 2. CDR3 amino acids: CASSLLGQGNTEAFF. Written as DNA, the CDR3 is TGTGCCAGCAGCTTGTTGGGACAGGGGAACACTGAAGCTTTCTTT.

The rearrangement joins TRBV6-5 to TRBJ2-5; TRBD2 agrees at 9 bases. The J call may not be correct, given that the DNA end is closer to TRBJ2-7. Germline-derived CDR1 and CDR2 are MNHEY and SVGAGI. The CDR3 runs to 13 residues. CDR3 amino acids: CASRAGGGNEQYF. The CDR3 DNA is TGTGCCAGCAGAGCGGGAGGCGGGAACGAGCAGTACTTC.

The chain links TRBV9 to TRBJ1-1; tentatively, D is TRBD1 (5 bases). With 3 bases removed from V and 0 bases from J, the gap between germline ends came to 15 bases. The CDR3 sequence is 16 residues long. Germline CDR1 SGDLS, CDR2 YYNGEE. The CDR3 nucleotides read TGTGCCAGCAGCGCTCCGGCAGACAGCATGAACACTGAAGCTTTCTTT. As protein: CASSAPADSMNTEAFF.